The T cell receptor (beta chain) described here comes from a study of blood T cell repertoires in COVID-19. The wider study: Researchers got acute and convalescent COVID-19 samples from the United States, Italy and Spain.

CDR3 size: 13 residues. V lost 6 bases and J lost 1, with 10 bases in between. Authors' methods: From reference gene primer amplification, estimates of nucleated cell counts were derived. Some clones are missing from TCRdb's copy, which holds only in-frame ones; the method was immunoSEQ multiplex PCR. V, J and clone size derive from that table, while D and trimming were established from the DNA sequence. The sample contains approximately 150,000 clones, approximately 82% of which appear only once. The origin of this receptor is a woman aged 70-85 years who had recovered from COVID-19. This rearrangement joins TRBV12-3 or TRBV12-4 to TRBJ2-7; possibly TRBD1 for D (6 bases). The sample comprised peripheral blood. This chain's CDR3 is CASRRGGSYEQYF. Here the CDR3 DNA reads TGTGCCAGCAGAAGAGGGGGATCCTACGAGCAGTACTTC.